The source of this T cell receptor beta chain is a study of shared clonotypes between healthy human individuals. The authors loaded about 0.2 ug DNA, some 32,000 T cell genomes, into sorted-subset replicate PCRs. Repertoires were generated with immunoSEQ multiplex PCR, while TCRdb's copy carries only in-frame clones and drops some. The repertoire holds around 1 million clones, 76% seen once, with 1.5% in the top ten. The donors, all of them Caucasian adults, lived in Nashville, Tennessee. The investigators split CD4+ cells into a CD45RA+ naive subset and a CD45RA-negative memory subset. Specimen: memory CD4+ T cells sorted from blood. Sample subset: CD45RA-negative fraction. The TCR was taken from a man between 18 and 35 years old in good health.

The CDR3 reads CASSLMQGPGNTIYF. The CDR3, as DNA: TGTGCCAGCAGCTTAATGCAGGGGCCAGGAAACACCATATATTTT. V gene TRBV7-8 combines with J gene TRBJ1-3, with D possibly TRBD1 on 6 matching bases. The CDR3 sequence is 15 residues long. The ends were cut back, 2 bases at V and 4 bases at J, with 12 bases in the middle. Germline V CDR1 and CDR2: SGHVS, FQNEAQ.